These T cell receptor beta chains were read from a single sample in a study of shared clonotypes between healthy human individuals. Data came from immunoSEQ multiplex PCR; TCRdb stores just in-frame clones and leaves some out. This sample has some 1,900,000 clones, with about 95% found just once. Sample: naive CD8+ T cells sorted from blood. The receptors were sampled from a man younger than 35 in good health. CDR3s include the opening cysteine and the closing phenylalanine or tryptophan.

J gene | V gene | CDR3 length | CDR3 protein
TRBJ2-7 | TRBV7-6 | 13 | CASSPDRGQEQYF
TRBJ2-5 | TRBV7-9 | 17 | CASSLISFLGGSETQYF
TRBJ1-6 | TRBV5-6 | 17 | CASSLDRLSSYNSPLHF
TRBJ2-1 | TRBV14 | 15 | CASSQTQSSYNEQFF
TRBJ1-2 | TRBV11-2 | 12 | CASSVLGTGYTF
TRBJ1-2 | TRBV6-5 | 15 | CASSSNPNRVWGYTF
TRBJ2-7 | TRBV10-2 | 11 | CASSGSYEQYF
TRBJ1-2 | TRBV5-1 | 15 | CASNPTGGEWYGYTF
TRBJ1-5 | TRBV29-1 | 12 | CSVEVSGGTQHF
TRBJ2-7 | TRBV9 | 15 | CASSVGARATYEQYF
TRBJ2-7 | TRBV27 | 13 | CASRGVGSYEQYF
TRBJ2-3 | TRBV4-3 | 16 | CASSQDRTGFTDTQYF
TRBJ2-3 | TRBV28 | 11 | CASSLPDTQYF
TRBJ1-5 | TRBV5-8 | 15 | CASTTRAGTDQPQHF
TRBJ2-1 | TRBV19 | 14 | CASREQSSYNEQFF
TRBJ2-7 | TRBV27 | 13 | CASSPGLRYEQYF
TRBJ2-3 | TRBV27 | 17 | CASSLSPTGTSTDTQYF
TRBJ2-7 | TRBV27 | 14 | CASSLGTSRYEQYF
TRBJ2-5 | TRBV7-9 | 15 | CASTPGITGGETQYF
TRBJ2-1 | TRBV5-1 | 17 | CASSSPRGGVIYNEQFF
TRBJ2-1 | TRBV7-9 | 13 | CASSLVGDNEQFF
TRBJ2-2 | TRBV29-1 | 13 | CSVDWGNTGELFF
TRBJ2-2 | TRBV4-1 | 13 | CASSQTSAGELFF
TRBJ2-7 | TRBV5-6 | 11 | CASSLETEQYF
TRBJ2-7 | TRBV7-9 | 16 | CASSSPGTSTSYEQYF
TRBJ1-2 | TRBV30 | 14 | CAWRGEATVYGYTF
TRBJ2-4 | TRBV11-3 | 13 | CASSLGHLNIQYF
TRBJ2-7 | TRBV6-5 | 15 | CASSYSDTEFGEQYF
TRBJ2-4 | TRBV5-5 | 17 | CASTLGRAHFAKNIQYF